The source of this TCR beta chain is a study of T cells after yellow fever vaccination (dated by TCRdb to 2018 to 2020). In the study overall: Libraries from fractions with low cell numbers were prepared with the SMART-Seq v4 Ultra Low Input RNA kit. To track T-cell clones before and after primary and booster YFV17D yellow fever vaccination, bulk TCR alpha and beta repertoires were sequenced longitudinally. Two healthy male donors, one aged 18 to 30 and one aged 30 to 40 years, were included in the cohort. Blood was collected at multiple timepoints before and after primary and secondary immunization, and bulk PBMC replicates and cell subsets were isolated. Study-level results and caveats: Because the study included only a couple of donors, the extent to which the findings can be generalized is limited. Computational filtering was needed because FACS-sorted repertoires could contain abundant contaminating clonotypes from the bulk population. A small fraction of clonotypes showed up in both the CD4 and CD8 compartments, probably as a result of convergent recombination. Most clones expanded after primary vaccination were re-detected after the booster (almost 98% of CD4 and 80% to 90% of CD8), suggesting broad memory maintenance. Compared with the primary T-cell response, the secondary T-cell response was faster but weaker, reaching its peak on day 5 rather than on day 15.

Measured from the cysteine to the phenylalanine, the CDR3 is 15 residues long. CDR3 DNA is the only sequence kept; it has 45 bases, read in frame from the first base. V and J are trimmed by 7 bases and 7 bases, and the gene matches miss 8 bases of the junction. The germline V gene gives CDR1 as KGHDR and CDR2 as SFDVKD. Comment on this clonotype: What this receptor recognizes is not known. The record has no base qualities; no much larger clone is one base away.

TCR cDNA was synthesized by 5'RACE template switching, through which a universal primer site and unique molecular identifiers were introduced. cDNA synthesis was primed from both the TCR alpha and TCR beta constant segments. Library amplification involved two PCR steps, and the second step added sample barcodes and sequencing adapters. Sequencing of libraries was done on Illumina HiSeq 2500 (2x100 bp) or NovaSeq (2x150 bp). In the original analysis: Demultiplexing of reads and collapsing into UMI consensus sequences were performed with MIGEC, and V(D)J alignment was carried out with MiXCR. Using edgeR on replicate PBMC samples, clonotypes were called vaccine-responding if FDR was below 0.01 and the log2 fold change was above 5 up to day 15. Bulk clonotypes were assigned CD4 or CD8 identity according to which sequenced CD4 or CD8 repertoire held them at higher abundance. TCRdb reanalyzed the raw reads on its own, using fastp at Q25 for trimming and MiXCR for clone calling, and kept in-frame beta chains. Entries are consolidated by CDR3 protein sequence, retaining the most common genes and DNA. In this record, the V and J calls reflect TCRdb's handling and not the investigators' own analysis. The sample data list some 600,000 distinct CDR3 sequences, and 10% to 15% of these were observed just once. The ten largest account for 15% of the sample.

The treatment or condition label on this specimen signifies: live attenuated yellow fever vaccine strain. At each blood-draw timepoint, two biological replicates of bulk PBMCs were obtained. PBMCs were isolated from peripheral blood using a standard Ficoll-Paque protocol. RNA was extracted with TriZol from bulk PBMCs, CD4 and CD8 fractions, and dextramer-positive and dextramer-negative fractions. The sample here was PBMCs, taken on the day of the yellow fever booster vaccination. This clonotype originated in a man aged 25 to 40 who received the YFV17D yellow fever vaccine. The chain employs TRBV24-1 and TRBJ2-2, with 10 bases matching TRBD1. CDR3 region: CATRSNGTGDGELFF. The DNA reads as follows: TGTGCCACCAGATCGAACGGGACAGGGGACGGGGAGCTGTTTTTT.